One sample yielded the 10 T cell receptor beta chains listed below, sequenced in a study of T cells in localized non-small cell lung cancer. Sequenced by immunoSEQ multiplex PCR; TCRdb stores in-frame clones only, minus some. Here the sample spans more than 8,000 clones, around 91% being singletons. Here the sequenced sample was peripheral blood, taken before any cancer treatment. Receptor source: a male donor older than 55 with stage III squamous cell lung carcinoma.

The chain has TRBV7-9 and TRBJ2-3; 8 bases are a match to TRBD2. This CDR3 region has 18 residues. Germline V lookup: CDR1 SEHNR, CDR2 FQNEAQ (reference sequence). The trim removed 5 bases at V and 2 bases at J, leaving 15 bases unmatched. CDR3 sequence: CASSQSGGAGGHTDTQYF. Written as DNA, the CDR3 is TGTGCCAGCAGCCAATCGGGTGGGGCGGGGGGTCACACAGATACGCAGTATTTT.

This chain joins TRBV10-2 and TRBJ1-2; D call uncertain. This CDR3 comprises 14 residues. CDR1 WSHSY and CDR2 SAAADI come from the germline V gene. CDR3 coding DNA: TGCGCTACTCAAGATGGGTGGGCGAACTATGGCTACACCTTC. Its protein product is CATQDGWANYGYTF.

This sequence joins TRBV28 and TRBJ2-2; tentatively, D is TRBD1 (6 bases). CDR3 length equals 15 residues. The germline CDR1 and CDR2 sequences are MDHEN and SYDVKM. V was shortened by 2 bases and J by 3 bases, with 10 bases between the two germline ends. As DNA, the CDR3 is TGTGCCAGCAGTTTAGTCAGGGGCCACACCGGGGAGCTGTTTTTT. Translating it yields CASSLVRGHTGELFF.

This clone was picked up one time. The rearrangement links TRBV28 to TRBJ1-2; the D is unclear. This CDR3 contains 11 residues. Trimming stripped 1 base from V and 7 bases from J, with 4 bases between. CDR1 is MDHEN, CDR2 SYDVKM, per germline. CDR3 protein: CASSLFGGYTF. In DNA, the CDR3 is TGTGCCAGCAGTTTATTTGGTGGCTACACCTTC.

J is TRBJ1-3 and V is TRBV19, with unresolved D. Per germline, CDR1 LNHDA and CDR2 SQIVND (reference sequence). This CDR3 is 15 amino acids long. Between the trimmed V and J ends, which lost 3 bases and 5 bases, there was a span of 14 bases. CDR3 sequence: CASSMAGEGRNTIYF. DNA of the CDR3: TGTGCCAGTAGTATGGCCGGGGAAGGACGAAACACCATATATTTT. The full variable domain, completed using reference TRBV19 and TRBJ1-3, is DGGITQSPKYLFRKEGQNVTLSCEQNLNHDAMYWYRQDPGQGLRLIYYSQIVNDFQKGDIAEGYSVSREKKESFPLTVTSAQKNPTAFYLCASSMAGEGRNTIYFGEGSWLTVV.

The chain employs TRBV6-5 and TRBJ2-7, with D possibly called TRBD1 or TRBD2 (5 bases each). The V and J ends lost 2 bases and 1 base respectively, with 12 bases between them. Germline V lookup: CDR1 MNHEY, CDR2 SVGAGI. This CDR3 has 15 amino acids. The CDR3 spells CASSYDPGTSYEQYF. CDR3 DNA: TGTGCCAGCAGTTACGATCCAGGGACGTCCTACGAGCAGTACTTC.

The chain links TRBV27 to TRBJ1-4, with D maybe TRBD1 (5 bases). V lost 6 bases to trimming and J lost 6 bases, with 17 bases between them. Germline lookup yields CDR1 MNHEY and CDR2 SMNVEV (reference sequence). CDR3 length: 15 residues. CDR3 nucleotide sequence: TGTGCCAGCAGCCCCATGGGGGGGTTCGATGAAAAACTGTTTTTT. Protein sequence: CASSPMGGFDEKLFF. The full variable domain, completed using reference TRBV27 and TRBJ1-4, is EAQVTQNPRYLITVTGKKLTVTCSQNMNHEYMSWYRQDPGLGLRQIYYSMNVEVTDKGDVPEGYKVSRKEKRNFPLILESPSPNQTSLYFCASSPMGGFDEKLFFGSGTQLSVL.

The CDR3 reads CALILLGTGIGETQYF. The CDR3, as DNA: TGTGCCCTGATCCTCCTGGGGACAGGGATTGGAGAGACCCAGTACTTC. This sequence joins TRBV14 and TRBJ2-5; 9 bases are a match to TRBD1. Germline values: CDR1 SGHDN, CDR2 FVKESK. Trimming took 11 bases from V and 4 from J; bases not matched to a gene: 17. CDR3 length: 16 residues.

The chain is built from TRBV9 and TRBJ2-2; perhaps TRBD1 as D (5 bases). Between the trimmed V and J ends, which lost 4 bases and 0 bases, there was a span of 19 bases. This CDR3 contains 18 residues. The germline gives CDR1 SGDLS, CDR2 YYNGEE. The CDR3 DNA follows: TGTGCCAGCAGCTCCAGGGATGGGGCTGGATCGAACACCGGGGAGCTGTTTTTT. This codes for CASSSRDGAGSNTGELFF.

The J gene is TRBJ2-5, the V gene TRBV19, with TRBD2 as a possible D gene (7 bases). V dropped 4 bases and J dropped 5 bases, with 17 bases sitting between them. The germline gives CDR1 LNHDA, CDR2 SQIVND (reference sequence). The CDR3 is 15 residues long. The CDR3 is CASSKGGVGGETQYF. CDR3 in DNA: TGTGCCAGTAGTAAGGGGGGGGTTGGCGGCGAGACCCAGTACTTC. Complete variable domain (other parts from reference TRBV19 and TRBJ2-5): DGGITQSPKYLFRKEGQNVTLSCEQNLNHDAMYWYRQDPGQGLRLIYYSQIVNDFQKGDIAEGYSVSREKKESFPLTVTSAQKNPTAFYLCASSKGGVGGETQYFGPGTRLLVL.